Below, one TCR beta chain is given with its context. Its antigen is currently unknown. This specimen comes from a study of cytomegalovirus exposure and HLA in healthy donors. Study-level findings and limits: A later examination showed that TCR association rates differed by HLA locus, with DRB1 most and HLA-C fewest. In all likelihood, a cluster of highly shared sequence variants was a sequencing artifact. Trimming of TCR beta V- and J-genes showed a link, identified in a later analysis, to a missense DCLRE1C variant.

A multiplex PCR was run with 60 Vbeta primers and 13 Jbeta primers. TCRdb keeps only in-frame clones here, not all; method: immunoSEQ multiplex PCR. Among about 200,000 clones, 70% to 80% were seen once, and the ten largest hold nearly 4.5%. The germline CDR1 and CDR2 sequences are LNHDA and SQIVND (reference sequence). V lost 9 bases, J lost 4 bases, and 8 bases stayed unmatched. The CDR3 is made up of 13 amino acids. V gene TRBV19 combines with J gene TRBJ1-2; 7 bases align to TRBD1. This receptor was taken from a woman under 40 in good health and CMV-seropositive. What was sequenced was PBMCs. The CDR3 nucleotides are TGTGCCAGCGTTAGGGGGCTCCTCTATGGCTACACCTTC. As protein: CASVRGLLYGYTF.